This TCR beta chain was sequenced in a study of T cells after yellow fever vaccination. General study findings and limits: High-abundance clonotypes from the bulk population could contaminate FACS-sorted repertoires. Peak timing came faster in the weaker secondary response, day 5 versus 15.

Generation of TCR cDNA used 5'RACE template switching (which added a universal primer site and UMIs). From the 5' RACE reads, TCRdb called clonotypes with MiXCR, one entry per CDR3 protein. The repertoire holds under 150,000 distinct CDR3 sequences, with 7.7% as singletons. The germline gives CDR1 SQVTM, CDR2 ANQGSEA. The CDR3 loop spans 13 amino acids. Trimming took off 4 bases at V and 2 bases at J, with 12 bases between the two ends. This clonotype has more than one count but fewer than ten. What it recognizes is unknown. This sequence joins TRBV29-1 and TRBJ2-7; possible D gene TRBD2, 6 bases. The input for sequencing was CD4+ T cells sorted from PBMCs, taken 5 days after the yellow fever booster vaccination. The TCR sequence derives from a man aged 25 to 45 who received the YFV17D yellow fever vaccine. The CDR3 loop reads CSVARDLTYEQYF. DNA for the CDR3: TGCAGCGTTGCCCGGGACTTAACCTACGAGCAGTACTTC.